Listed below are T cell receptor beta chains from one sample, sequenced in a study of molecular identifiers for immune sequencing clone quantification. MiXCR, run by TCRdb on the PCR reads, gives a single entry per CDR3 protein. The sample lists about 630,000 distinct CDR3 sequences; 25% were seen once. Sequenced: naive CD8+ T cells from blood, with Jurkat cell RNA spiked in. Receptor source: a human donor in good health. Some libraries in this study had Jurkat cell RNA spiked in. CDR3s include the opening cysteine and the closing phenylalanine or tryptophan. D genes are given only for firm matches. Some rows have no size entry. The others give once, few or many, or a class for an expanded clone.

J gene	D gene	clone size	V gene	CDR3 protein	CDR3 DNA
TRBJ2-7	TRBD1	many	TRBV7-9	CASSYPQGGGDEQYF	TGTGCCAGCAGCTACCCACAGGGGGGTGGCGACGAGCAGTACTTC
TRBJ1-1	NA	many	TRBV12-3/TRBV12-4	CASSHGNMNTEAFF	TGTGCCAGCAGTCACGGAAACATGAACACTGAAGCTTTCTTT
TRBJ2-3	TRBD1	NA	TRBV19	CASSPQGAPFDTQYF	TGTGCCAGTAGTCCCCAGGGGGCCCCCTTCGATACGCAGTATTTT
TRBJ2-3	NA	many	TRBV6-1	CASSELDLEADTQYF	TGTGCCAGCAGTGAACTGGACTTGGAGGCAGATACGCAGTATTTT
TRBJ2-1	TRBD2	NA	TRBV6-5	CASSPSGRQGNEQFF	TGTGCCAGCAGCCCGAGCGGGAGGCAAGGGAATGAGCAGTTCTTC
TRBJ2-2	NA	few	TRBV24-1	CATSDPMGDYIQKNTGELFF	TGTGCCACCAGTGACCCCATGGGCGACTATATCCAAAAGAACACCGGGGAGCTGTTTTTT
TRBJ1-1	TRBD1	NA	TRBV6-2/TRBV6-3	CASSYGYPGGVTEAFF	TGTGCCAGCAGTTACGGGTATCCAGGGGGCGTGACTGAAGCTTTCTTT
TRBJ1-2	NA	few	TRBV7-9	CASSLAPTGRVYANYGYTF	TGTGCCAGCAGCTTAGCGCCCACCGGAAGGGTTTATGCTAACTATGGCTACACCTTC
TRBJ2-5	NA	many	TRBV4-3	CASSQPIPPPGHQETQYF	TGCGCCAGCAGCCAACCGATCCCCCCCCCGGGCCACCAAGAGACCCAGTACTTC
TRBJ2-5	TRBD2	NA	TRBV11-2	CSSSLVLAGAYQETQYF	TGTTCCAGCAGCTTAGTCCTAGCGGGGGCGTACCAAGAGACCCAGTACTTC
TRBJ2-7	NA	few	TRBV14	CASSQGRLEQYF	TGTGCCAGCAGCCAAGGCCGACTCGAGCAGTACTTC
TRBJ2-1	TRBD1	NA	TRBV7-2	CASSPLRGTRDSNEQFF	TGTGCCAGCAGCCCTCTCAGGGGGACCCGGGATTCCAATGAGCAGTTCTTC
TRBJ1-3	NA	NA	TRBV4-1	CASSFGQNSGNTIHF	TGCGCCAGCAGCTTCGGACAGAACTCTGGAAACACCATACATTTT
TRBJ1-2	NA	NA	TRBV13	CASSLERSANYGYTF	TGTGCCAGCAGCTTAGAACGATCTGCTAACTATGGCTACACCTTC
TRBJ2-1	TRBD2	few	TRBV28	CASTLAASSYNEQFF	TGTGCCAGCACTCTAGCGGCCAGCTCCTACAATGAGCAGTTCTTC
TRBJ2-7	TRBD2	many	TRBV27	CASSLSAGGPYEQYF	TGTGCCAGCAGTTTATCGGCGGGAGGGCCATACGAGCAGTACTTC
TRBJ2-7	TRBD2	NA	TRBV11-1	CASSFSREQCF	TGTGCCAGCAGCTTTTCGCGGGAGCAGTGCTTC
TRBJ2-7	NA	NA	TRBV5-6	CASSRGLSSSYEQYF	TGTGCCAGCAGTAGGGGACTGTCGAGCTCCTACGAGCAGTACTTC
TRBJ1-1	NA	NA	TRBV10-2	CASSESLNTEASF	TGCGCCAGCAGTGAGTCGTTGAACACTGAAGCTTCCTTT
TRBJ1-4	TRBD1	few	TRBV27	CASSRGTVGGGVNEKLFF	TGTGCCAGCAGTCGCGGGACAGTTGGGGGGGGGGTCAATGAAAAACTGTTTTTT
TRBJ1-5	NA	few	TRBV20-1	CSARPGHRVQFGNQPQHF	TGCAGTGCTAGACCGGGACATAGGGTCCAGTTCGGCAATCAGCCCCAGCATTTT
TRBJ2-2	NA	many	TRBV20-1	CSARDSGELFF	TGCAGTGCTAGAGATTCCGGGGAGCTGTTTTTT
TRBJ1-1	NA	many	TRBV12-3/TRBV12-4	CASSSTGHEAFF	TGTGCCAGCAGTTCCACAGGGCATGAAGCTTTCTTT
TRBJ2-7	TRBD2	few	TRBV19	CASSIASGSVYEQYF	TGTGCCAGTAGTATAGCTAGCGGGAGTGTCTACGAGCAGTACTTC
TRBJ2-7	TRBD2	NA	TRBV20-1	CSARDRAGRAPYEQYF	TGCAGTGCTAGAGATCGCGCGGGGAGGGCCCCCTACGAGCAGTACTTC
TRBJ2-1	TRBD2	few	TRBV7-9	CASRTSGSRGDNEQFF	TGTGCCAGCCGGACTAGCGGGAGTCGGGGTGACAATGAGCAGTTCTTC
TRBJ1-5	NA	few	TRBV7-2	CASSTGEPGNQPQHF	TGTGCCAGCAGCACCGGTGAGCCGGGCAATCAGCCCCAGCATTTT
TRBJ1-5	TRBD1	NA	TRBV20-1	CSARDDEQQGQPQHF	TGCAGTGCTAGAGATGATGAACAACAGGGGCAGCCCCAGCATTTT
TRBJ2-7	NA	NA	TRBV15	CATSERLTRAAELYEQYF	TGTGCCACCAGCGAACGTCTGACCCGGGCCGCGGAACTCTACGAGCAGTACTTC
TRBJ2-3	TRBD2	NA	TRBV9	CASSVAGTRGDTQYF	TGTGCCAGCAGCGTAGCCGGGACTAGAGGGGATACGCAGTATTTT
TRBJ1-5	NA	NA	TRBV3-1	CASSQDLDQPQHF	TGTGCCAGCAGCCAAGATTTGGATCAGCCCCAGCATTTT
TRBJ1-1	NA	many	TRBV14	CASSQWEGPGVGEAFF	TGTGCCAGCAGCCAATGGGAAGGACCCGGGGTTGGTGAAGCTTTCTTT
TRBJ2-1	TRBD2	NA	TRBV23-1	CASSQGGLAGGDEQFF	TGCGCCAGCAGTCAAGGGGGACTAGCGGGAGGGGATGAGCAGTTCTTC
TRBJ2-2	NA	NA	TRBV6-5	CASSYGSGTGELFF	TGTGCCAGCAGTTACGGGTCCGGTACCGGGGAGCTGTTTTTT
TRBJ2-1	TRBD2	few	TRBV7-9	CASSQTSGETYNEQFF	TGTGCCAGCAGCCAGACTAGCGGGGAAACCTACAATGAGCAGTTCTTC
TRBJ2-3	NA	many	TRBV7-2	CASRLNDRNVDTQYF	TGTGCCAGCAGGCTTAACGACAGGAACGTAGATACGCAGTATTTT
TRBJ2-3	TRBD2	many	TRBV9	CASSELAEGTDTQYF	TGTGCCAGCAGCGAACTAGCGGAGGGCACAGATACGCAGTATTTT
TRBJ2-1	TRBD2	NA	TRBV6-5	CASSYHGLAGGSSYNEQFF	TGTGCCAGCAGTTACCACGGACTAGCGGGAGGGAGCTCCTACAATGAGCAGTTCTTC
TRBJ2-7	NA	NA	TRBV6-5	CASCYGTSYEQYF	TGTGCCAGCTGTTATGGGACCTCCTACGAGCAGTACTTC
TRBJ2-3	NA	many	TRBV7-2	CASSLSLVDTQYF	TGTGCCAGCAGCTTATCACTGGTAGATACGCAGTATTTT
TRBJ2-7	NA	NA	TRBV9	CASSPRGSGTYEQYF	TGTGCCAGCAGCCCGCGAGGATCTGGAACCTACGAGCAGTACTTC
TRBJ1-1	NA	many	TRBV6-2/TRBV6-3	CASSTGGFNTEAFF	TGTGCCAGCAGTACCGGGGGATTCAACACTGAAGCTTTCTTT
TRBJ1-5	NA	few	TRBV20-1	CSDPSRGGQPQHF	TGCAGTGACCCCTCCCGTGGGGGCCAGCCCCAGCATTTT
TRBJ2-1	TRBD2	few	TRBV27	CASRAGAYNEQFF	TGTGCCAGCAGAGCGGGAGCCTACAATGAGCAGTTCTTC
TRBJ1-6	NA	NA	TRBV4-3	CASSQDMGTYNSPLHF	TGCGCCAGCAGCCAAGATATGGGGACCTATAATTCACCCCTCCACTTT
TRBJ2-1	NA	NA	TRBV9	CASSVGARAYNEQFF	TGTGCCAGCAGCGTAGGGGCCCGGGCCTACAATGAGCAGTTCTTC
TRBJ2-1	TRBD2	few	TRBV4-1	CASSLRLAGVVYEQFF	TGCGCCAGCAGCCTAAGACTAGCGGGAGTGGTATATGAGCAGTTCTTC
TRBJ2-1	NA	NA	TRBV27	CASSLRVRYNEQFF	TGTGCCAGCAGTTTGAGGGTCAGGTACAATGAGCAGTTCTTC
TRBJ2-3	NA	many	TRBV12-3/TRBV12-4	CASSPFVWQPSTDTQYF	TGTGCCAGCAGCCCCTTTGTGTGGCAGCCTAGCACAGATACGCAGTATTTT
TRBJ1-2	TRBD1	NA	TRBV5-1	CASSWTGGDGYTF	TGCGCCAGCAGCTGGACAGGGGGAGATGGCTACACCTTC